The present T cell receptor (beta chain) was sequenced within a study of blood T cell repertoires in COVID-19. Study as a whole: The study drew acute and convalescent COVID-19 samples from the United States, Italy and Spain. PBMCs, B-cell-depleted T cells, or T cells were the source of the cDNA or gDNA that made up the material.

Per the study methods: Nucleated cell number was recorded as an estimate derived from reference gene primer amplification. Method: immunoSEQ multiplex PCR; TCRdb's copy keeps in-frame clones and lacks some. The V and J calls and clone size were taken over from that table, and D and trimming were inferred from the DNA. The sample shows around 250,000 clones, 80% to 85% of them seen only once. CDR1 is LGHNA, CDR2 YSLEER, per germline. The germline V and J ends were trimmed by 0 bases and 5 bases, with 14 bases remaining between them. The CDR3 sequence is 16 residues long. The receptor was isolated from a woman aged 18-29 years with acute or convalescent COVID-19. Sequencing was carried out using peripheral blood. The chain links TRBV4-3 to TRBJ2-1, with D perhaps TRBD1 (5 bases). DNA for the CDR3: TGCGCCAGCAGCCAAGAAGGGCCCAGGGAACACAATGAGCAGTTCTTC. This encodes CASSQEGPREHNEQFF.